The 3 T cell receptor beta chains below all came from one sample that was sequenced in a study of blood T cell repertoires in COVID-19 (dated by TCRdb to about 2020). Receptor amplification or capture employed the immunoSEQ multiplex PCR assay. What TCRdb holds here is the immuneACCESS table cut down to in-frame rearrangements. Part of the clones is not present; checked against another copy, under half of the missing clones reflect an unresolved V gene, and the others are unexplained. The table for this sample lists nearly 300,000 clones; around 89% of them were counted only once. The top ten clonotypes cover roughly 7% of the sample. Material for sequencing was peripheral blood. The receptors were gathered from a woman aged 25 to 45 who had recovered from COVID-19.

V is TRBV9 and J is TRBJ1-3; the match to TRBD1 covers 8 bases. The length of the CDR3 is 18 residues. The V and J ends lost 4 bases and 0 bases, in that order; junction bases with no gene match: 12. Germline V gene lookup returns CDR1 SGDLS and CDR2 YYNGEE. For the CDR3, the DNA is TGTGCCAGCAGCCTGACACCTACAGGGGGAAGCTCTGGAAACACCATATATTTT. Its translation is CASSLTPTGGSSGNTIYF.

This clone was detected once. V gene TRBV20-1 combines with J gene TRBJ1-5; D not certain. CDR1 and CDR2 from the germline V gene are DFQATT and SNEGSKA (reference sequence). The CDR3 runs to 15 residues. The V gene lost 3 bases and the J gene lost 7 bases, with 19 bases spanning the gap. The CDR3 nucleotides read TGCAGTGCTAGTAGGCATAGGGTGAGAGGGCAGCCCCAGCATTTT. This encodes CSASRHRVRGQPQHF.

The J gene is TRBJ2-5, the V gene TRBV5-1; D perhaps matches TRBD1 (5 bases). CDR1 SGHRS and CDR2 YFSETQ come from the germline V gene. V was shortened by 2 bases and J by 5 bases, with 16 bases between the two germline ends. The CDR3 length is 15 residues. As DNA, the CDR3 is TGCGCCAGCAGCTTAGGGGCCCTATCACAGGAGACCCAGTACTTC. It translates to CASSLGALSQETQYF.